The TCR beta chain under discussion was sequenced for a study of OX40 agonist ivuxolimab in advanced cancers. Overall study: Recorded diagnoses for dose-escalation patients were hepatocellular carcinoma, melanoma, renal cell or head and neck cancer. Overall study findings and caveats: At doses 0.1 to 3.0 mg/kg, CD4+ and CD8+ clones expanded.

Clones were read by immunoSEQ multiplex PCR, and TCRdb kept only the in-frame ones, dropping some. The table has some 17,000 clones, under 85% seen once. A word on this clone: Its antigen is currently unknown.

Trimming took 5 bases from V and 3 from J, leaving 20 bases between them. The CDR3 contains 16 residues. Germline lookup yields CDR1 MNHEY and CDR2 SMNVEV (reference sequence). The sample here was CD4+ or CD8+ T cells sorted from blood, taken in a trial of the OX40 agonist ivuxolimab. The receptor was isolated from an adult with an advanced solid tumor such as melanoma, head and neck, liver or kidney cancer. The chain combines TRBV27 with TRBJ2-7, with TRBD1 as a possible D gene (5 bases). The CDR3 DNA follows: TGTGCCAGCAGTCCCAATCTGGGGCGGATCTACTACGAGCAGTACTTC. The encoded protein is CASSPNLGRIYYEQYF.